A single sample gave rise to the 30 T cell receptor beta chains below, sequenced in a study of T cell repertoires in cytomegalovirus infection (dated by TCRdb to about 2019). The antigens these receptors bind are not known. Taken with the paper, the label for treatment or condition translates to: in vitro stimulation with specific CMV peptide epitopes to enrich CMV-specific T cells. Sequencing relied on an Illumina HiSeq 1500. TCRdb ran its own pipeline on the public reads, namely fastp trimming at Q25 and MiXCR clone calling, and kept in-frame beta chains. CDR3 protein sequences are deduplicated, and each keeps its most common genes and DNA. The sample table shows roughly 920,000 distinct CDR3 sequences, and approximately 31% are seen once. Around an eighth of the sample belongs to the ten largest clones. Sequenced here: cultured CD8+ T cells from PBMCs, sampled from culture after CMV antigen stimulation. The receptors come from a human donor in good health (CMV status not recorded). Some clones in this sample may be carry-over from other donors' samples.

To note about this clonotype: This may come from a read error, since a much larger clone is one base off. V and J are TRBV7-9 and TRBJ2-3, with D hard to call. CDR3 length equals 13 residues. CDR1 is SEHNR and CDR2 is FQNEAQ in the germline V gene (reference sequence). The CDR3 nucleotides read TGTACCAGCAGCTCTACAGTGACAGATACGCAGTATTTT. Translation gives CTSSSTVTDTQYF.

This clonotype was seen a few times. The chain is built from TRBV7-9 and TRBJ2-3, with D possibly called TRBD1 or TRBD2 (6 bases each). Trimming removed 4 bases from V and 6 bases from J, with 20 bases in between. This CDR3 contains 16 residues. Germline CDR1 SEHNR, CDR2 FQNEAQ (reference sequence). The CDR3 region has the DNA TGTGCCAGCAGCTCCCCTCTATCGGAAGGGGGGGATACGCAGTATTTT. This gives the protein CASSSPLSEGGDTQYF.

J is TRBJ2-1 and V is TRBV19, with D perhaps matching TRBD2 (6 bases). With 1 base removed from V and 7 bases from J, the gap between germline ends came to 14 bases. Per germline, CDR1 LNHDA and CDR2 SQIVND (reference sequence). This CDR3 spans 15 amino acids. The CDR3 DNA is TGTGCCAGTAGTATAGCGGACTACAGAATGAATGAGCAGTTCTTC. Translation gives CASSIADYRMNEQFF.

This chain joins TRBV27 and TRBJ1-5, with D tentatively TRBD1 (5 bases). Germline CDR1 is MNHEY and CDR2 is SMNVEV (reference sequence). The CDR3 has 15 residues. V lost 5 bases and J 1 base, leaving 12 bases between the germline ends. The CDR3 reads CASSVGAGSNQPQHF. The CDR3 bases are TGTGCCAGCAGTGTCGGGGCTGGGAGCAATCAGCCCCAGCATTTT.

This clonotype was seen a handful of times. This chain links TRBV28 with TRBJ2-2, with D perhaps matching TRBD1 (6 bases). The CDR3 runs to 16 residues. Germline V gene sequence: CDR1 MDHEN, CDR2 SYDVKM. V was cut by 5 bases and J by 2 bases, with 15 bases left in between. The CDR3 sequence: CASSPIGRGNTGELFF. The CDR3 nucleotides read TGTGCCAGCAGTCCCATTGGCAGGGGAAACACCGGGGAGCTGTTTTTT.

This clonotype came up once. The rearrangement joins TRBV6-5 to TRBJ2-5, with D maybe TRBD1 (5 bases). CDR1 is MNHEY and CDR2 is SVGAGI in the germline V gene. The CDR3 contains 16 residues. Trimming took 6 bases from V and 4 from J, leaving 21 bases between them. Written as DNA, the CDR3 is TGTGCCAGCAGCCCACCCTTCAGGGTGCGTCGAGAGACCCAGTACTTC. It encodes CASSPPFRVRRETQYF.

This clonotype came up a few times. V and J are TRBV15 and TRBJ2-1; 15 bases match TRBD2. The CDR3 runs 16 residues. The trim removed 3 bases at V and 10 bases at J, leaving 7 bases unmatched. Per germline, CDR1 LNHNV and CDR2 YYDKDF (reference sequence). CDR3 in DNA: TGTGCCACCAGCAGCCCGGGACTAGCGGGGGGTAGGGAGCAGTTCTTC. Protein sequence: CATSSPGLAGGREQFF.

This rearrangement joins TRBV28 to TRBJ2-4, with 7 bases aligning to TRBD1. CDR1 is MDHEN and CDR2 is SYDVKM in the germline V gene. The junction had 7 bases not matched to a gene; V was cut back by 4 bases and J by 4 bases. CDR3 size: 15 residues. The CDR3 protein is CASSSPQTGKNIQYF. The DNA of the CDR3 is TGTGCCAGCAGTTCTCCTCAGACAGGGAAAAACATTCAGTACTTC.

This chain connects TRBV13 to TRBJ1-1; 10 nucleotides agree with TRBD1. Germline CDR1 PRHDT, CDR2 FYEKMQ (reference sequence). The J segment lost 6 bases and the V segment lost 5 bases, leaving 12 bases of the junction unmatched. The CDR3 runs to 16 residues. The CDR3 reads CASSLRDRGSKAEAFF. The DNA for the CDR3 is TGTGCCAGCAGCCTCCGGGACAGGGGTTCTAAGGCTGAAGCTTTCTTT.

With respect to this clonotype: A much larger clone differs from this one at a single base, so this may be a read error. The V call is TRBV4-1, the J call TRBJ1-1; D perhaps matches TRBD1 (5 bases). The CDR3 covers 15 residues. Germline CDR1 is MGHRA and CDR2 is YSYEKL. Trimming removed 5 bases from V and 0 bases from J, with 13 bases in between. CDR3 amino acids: CASSTRGWMNTEAFF. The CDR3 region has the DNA TGCGCCAGCAGCACCCGGGGGTGGATGAACACTGAAGCTTTCTTT.

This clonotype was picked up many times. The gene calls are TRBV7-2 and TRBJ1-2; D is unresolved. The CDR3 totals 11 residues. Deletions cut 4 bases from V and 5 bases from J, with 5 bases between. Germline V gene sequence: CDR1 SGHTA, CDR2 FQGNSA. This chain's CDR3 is CASSWQYGYTF. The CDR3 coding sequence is TGTGCCAGCAGCTGGCAATATGGCTACACCTTC.

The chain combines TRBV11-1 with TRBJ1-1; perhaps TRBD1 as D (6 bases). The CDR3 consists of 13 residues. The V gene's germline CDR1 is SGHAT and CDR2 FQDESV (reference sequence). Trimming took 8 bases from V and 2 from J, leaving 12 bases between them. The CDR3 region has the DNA TGTGCCAGCGATAGGACAGCCAACACTGAAGCTTTCTTT. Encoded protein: CASDRTANTEAFF.

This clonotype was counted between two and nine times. The CDR3 region has the DNA TGTGCCAGCAGTTTCGGCAGCGACAATCAGCCCCAGCATTTT. Its protein is CASSFGSDNQPQHF. The J gene is TRBJ1-5, the V gene TRBV27; D not certain. This CDR3 has 14 residues. The germline CDR1 and CDR2 sequences are MNHEY and SMNVEV (reference sequence). Between the trimmed V and J ends, which lost 3 bases and 3 bases, there was a span of 9 bases.

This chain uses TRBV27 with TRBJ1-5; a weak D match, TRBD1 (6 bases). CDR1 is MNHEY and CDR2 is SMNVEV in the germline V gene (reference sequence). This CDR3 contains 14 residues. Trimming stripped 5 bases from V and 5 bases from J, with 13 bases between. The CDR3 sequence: CASSHRVWDQPQHF. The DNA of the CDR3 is TGTGCCAGCAGTCACAGGGTTTGGGATCAGCCCCAGCATTTT.

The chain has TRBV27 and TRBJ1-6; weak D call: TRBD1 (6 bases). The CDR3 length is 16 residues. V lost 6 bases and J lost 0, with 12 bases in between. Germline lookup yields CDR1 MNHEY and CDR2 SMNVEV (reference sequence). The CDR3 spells CASRVGGSSYNSPLHF. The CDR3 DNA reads TGTGCCAGCAGAGTAGGGGGGAGCTCCTATAATTCACCCCTCCACTTT.

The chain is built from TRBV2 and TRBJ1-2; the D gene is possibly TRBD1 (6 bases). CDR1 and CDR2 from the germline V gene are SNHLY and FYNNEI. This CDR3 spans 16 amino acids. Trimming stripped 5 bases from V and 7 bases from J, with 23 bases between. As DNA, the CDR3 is TGTGCCAGCAGTCCCAGACAGGCTGCCCATCTATTTGGCTACACCTTC. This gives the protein CASSPRQAAHLFGYTF. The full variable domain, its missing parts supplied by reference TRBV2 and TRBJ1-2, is EPEVTQTPSHQVTQMGQEVILRCVPISNHLYFYWYRQILGQKVEFLVSFYNNEISEKSEIFDDQFSVERPDGSNFTLKIRSTKLEDSAMYFCASSPRQAAHLFGYTFGSGTRLTVV.

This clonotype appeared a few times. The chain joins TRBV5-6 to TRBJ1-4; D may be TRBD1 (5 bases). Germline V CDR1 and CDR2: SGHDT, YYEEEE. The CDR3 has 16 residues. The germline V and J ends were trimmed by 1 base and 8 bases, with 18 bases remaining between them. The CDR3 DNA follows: TGTGCCAGCAGCTTGCCATTCGGGCAGGGTGAGGAAAAACTGTTTTTT. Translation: CASSLPFGQGEEKLFF.

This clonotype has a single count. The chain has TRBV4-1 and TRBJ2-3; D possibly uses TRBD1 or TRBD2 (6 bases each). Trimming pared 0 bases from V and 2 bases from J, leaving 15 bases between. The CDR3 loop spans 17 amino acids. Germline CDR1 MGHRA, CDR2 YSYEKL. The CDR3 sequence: CASSQDGTGAYTDTQYF. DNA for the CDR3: TGCGCCAGCAGCCAAGATGGGACGGGGGCTTACACAGATACGCAGTATTTT.

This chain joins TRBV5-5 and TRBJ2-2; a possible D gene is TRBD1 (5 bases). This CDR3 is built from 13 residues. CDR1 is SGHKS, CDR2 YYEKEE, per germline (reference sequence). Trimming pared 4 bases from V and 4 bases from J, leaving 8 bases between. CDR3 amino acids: CASSAGFTGELFF. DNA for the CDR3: TGTGCCAGCAGCGCAGGGTTCACCGGGGAGCTGTTTTTT.

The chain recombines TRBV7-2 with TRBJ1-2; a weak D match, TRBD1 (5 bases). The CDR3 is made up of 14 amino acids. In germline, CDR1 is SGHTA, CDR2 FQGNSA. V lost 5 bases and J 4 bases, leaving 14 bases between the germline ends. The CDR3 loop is CASSGDGLSYGYTF. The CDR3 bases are TGTGCCAGCAGCGGGGACGGACTCAGCTATGGCTACACCTTC.

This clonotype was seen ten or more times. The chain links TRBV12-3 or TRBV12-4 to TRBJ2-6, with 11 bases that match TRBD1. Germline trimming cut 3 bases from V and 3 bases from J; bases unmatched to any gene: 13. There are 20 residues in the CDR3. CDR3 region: CASSFLLGQGASNGANVLTF. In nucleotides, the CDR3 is TGTGCCAGCAGTTTTCTCCTTGGACAGGGGGCTTCTAATGGGGCCAACGTCCTGACTTTC.

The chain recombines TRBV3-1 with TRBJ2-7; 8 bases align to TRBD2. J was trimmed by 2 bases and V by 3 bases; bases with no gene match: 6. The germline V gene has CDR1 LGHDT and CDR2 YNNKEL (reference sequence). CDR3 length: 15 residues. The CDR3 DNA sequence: TGTGCCAGCAGCCAGGTCCAGCGGGGGACCTACGAGCAGTACTTC. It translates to CASSQVQRGTYEQYF.

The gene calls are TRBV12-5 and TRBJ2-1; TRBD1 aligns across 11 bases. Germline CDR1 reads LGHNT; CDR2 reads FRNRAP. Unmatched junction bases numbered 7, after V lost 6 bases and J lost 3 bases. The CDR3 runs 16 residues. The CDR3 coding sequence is TGTGCTAGTGGCCCTCCTGGGACAGGGGGCTACAATGAGCAGTTCTTC. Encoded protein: CASGPPGTGGYNEQFF.

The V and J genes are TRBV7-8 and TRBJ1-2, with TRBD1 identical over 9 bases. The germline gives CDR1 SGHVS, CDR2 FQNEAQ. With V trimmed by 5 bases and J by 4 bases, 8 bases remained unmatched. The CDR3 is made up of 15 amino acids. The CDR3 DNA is TGTGCCAGCAGCAGAGGGGACAGGGTTGGCTATGGCTACACCTTC. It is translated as CASSRGDRVGYGYTF.

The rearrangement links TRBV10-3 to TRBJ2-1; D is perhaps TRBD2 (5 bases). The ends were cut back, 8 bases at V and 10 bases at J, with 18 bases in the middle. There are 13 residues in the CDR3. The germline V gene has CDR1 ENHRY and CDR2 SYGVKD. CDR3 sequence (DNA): TGTGCCATCGACGGCGGGTCCGCAATGGAGCAGTTCTTC. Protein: CAIDGGSAMEQFF.

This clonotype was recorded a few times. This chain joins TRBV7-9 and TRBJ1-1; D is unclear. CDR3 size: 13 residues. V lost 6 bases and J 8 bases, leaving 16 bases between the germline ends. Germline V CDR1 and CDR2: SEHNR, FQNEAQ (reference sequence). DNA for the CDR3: TGTGCCAGCAGTCCATCCCCGGGCCTGGAAGCTTTCTTT. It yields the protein CASSPSPGLEAFF. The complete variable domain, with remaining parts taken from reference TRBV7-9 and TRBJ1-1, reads DTGVSQNPRHKITKRGQNVTFRCDPISEHNRLYWYRQTLGQGPEFLTYFQNEAQLEKSRLLSDRFSAERPKGSFSTLEIQRTEQGDSAMYLCASSPSPGLEAFFGQGTRLTVV.

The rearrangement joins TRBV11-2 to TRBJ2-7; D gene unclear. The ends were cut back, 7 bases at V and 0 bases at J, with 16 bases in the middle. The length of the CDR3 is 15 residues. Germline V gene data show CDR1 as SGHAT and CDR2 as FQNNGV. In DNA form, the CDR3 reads TGTGCCAGCACCCGTGGTGCGGAAGACTCCTACGAGCAGTACTTC. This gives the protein CASTRGAEDSYEQYF.

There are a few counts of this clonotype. The CDR3 region has the DNA TGTGCCAGCAGTTACTCAAGGAGGGGCGACACTGAAGCTTTCTTT. Translating it yields CASSYSRRGDTEAFF. The chain has TRBV6-5 and TRBJ1-1, with D possibly matching TRBD1 (5 bases). V lost 0 bases, J lost 3 bases, and 11 bases lay in between. Germline CDR1 is MNHEY and CDR2 is SVGAGI. The CDR3 is made up of 15 amino acids.

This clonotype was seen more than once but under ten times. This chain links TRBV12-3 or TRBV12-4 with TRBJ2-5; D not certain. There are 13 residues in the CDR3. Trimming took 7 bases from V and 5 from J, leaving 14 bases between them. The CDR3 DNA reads TGTGCCAGCACCCCTTTGGGGTGGGAGACCCAGTACTTC. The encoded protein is CASTPLGWETQYF.

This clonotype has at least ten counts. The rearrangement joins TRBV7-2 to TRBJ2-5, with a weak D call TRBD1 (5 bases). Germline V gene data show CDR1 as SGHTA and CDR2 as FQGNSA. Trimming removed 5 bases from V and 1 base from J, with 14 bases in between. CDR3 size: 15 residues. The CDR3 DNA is TGTGCCAGCAGCAAGGACACACATTCCCAAGAGACCCAGTACTTC. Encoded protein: CASSKDTHSQETQYF.